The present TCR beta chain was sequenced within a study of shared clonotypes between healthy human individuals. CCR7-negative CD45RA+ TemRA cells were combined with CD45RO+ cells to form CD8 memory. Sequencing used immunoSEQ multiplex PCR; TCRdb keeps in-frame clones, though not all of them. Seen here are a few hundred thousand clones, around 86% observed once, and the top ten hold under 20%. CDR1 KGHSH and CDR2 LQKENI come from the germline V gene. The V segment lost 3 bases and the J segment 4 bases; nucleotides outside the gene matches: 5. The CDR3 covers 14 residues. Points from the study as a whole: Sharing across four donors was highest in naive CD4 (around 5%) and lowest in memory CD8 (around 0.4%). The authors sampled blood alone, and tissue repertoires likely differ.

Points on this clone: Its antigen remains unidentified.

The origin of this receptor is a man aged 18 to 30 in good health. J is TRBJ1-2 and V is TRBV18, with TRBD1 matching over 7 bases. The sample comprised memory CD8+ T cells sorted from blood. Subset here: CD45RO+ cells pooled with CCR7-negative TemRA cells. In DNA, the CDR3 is TGTGCCAGCTCACCCATAGACAGGGTCTATGGCTACACCTTC. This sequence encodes CASSPIDRVYGYTF.